This entry concerns a single T cell receptor (beta chain). This sample stems from a study of blood T cell repertoires in COVID-19. Background on the study: The United States, Italy and Spain provided the acute and convalescent COVID-19 samples.

Original handling: Nucleated cell number was recorded as an estimate derived from reference gene primer amplification. Profiling relied on immunoSEQ multiplex PCR, and the TCRdb table lists in-frame clones only, not all of them. That table is the source of V, J and clone size, and D and trimming were worked out from the DNA. The sample contains under 300,000 clones, around 82% of which appear only once. This CDR3 comprises 14 residues. With V trimmed by 5 bases and J by 9 bases, 10 bases remained unmatched. Germline V gives CDR1 GTSNPN, CDR2 SVGIG (reference sequence). The source material was peripheral blood. The sequence was collected from a woman aged 50 to 60 who had recovered from COVID-19. This chain connects TRBV30 to TRBJ2-7; 13 bases line up with TRBD2. The CDR3 is CAWGPRTSGSRQYF. The CDR3 DNA reads TGTGCCTGGGGTCCAAGGACTAGCGGGAGCCGGCAGTACTTC.